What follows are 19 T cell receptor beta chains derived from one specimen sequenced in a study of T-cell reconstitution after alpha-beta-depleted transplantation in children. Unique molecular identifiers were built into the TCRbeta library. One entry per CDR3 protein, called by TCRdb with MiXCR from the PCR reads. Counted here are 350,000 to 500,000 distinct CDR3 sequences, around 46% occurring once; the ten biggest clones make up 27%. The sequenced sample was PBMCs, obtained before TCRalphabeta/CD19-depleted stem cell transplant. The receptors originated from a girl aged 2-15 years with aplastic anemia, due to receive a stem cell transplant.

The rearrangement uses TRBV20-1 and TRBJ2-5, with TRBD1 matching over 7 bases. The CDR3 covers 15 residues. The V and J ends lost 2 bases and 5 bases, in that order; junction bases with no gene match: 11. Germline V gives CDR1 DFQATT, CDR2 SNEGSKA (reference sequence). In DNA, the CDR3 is TGCAGTGCTAGATCGAAGGAGAACAGGGGTGAGACCCAGTACTTC. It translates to CSARSKENRGETQYF.

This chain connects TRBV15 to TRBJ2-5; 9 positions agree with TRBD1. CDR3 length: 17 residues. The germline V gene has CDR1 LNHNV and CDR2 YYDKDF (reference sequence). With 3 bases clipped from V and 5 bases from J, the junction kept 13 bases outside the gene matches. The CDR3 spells CATSSGWTGDTEETQYF. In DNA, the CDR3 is TGTGCCACCAGCAGTGGCTGGACAGGGGACACTGAGGAGACCCAGTACTTC.

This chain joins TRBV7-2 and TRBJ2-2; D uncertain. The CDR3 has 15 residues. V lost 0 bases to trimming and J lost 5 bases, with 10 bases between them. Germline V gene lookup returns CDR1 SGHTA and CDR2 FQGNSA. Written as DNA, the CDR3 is TGTGCCAGCAGCTTAGCGGCGGCCGGAACCGGGGAGCTGTTTTTT. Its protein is CASSLAAAGTGELFF.

The CDR3 here is CSAPRTSGPNEQFF. The CDR3 nucleotides read TGCAGTGCCCCCCGAACTAGCGGGCCTAATGAGCAGTTCTTC. The chain employs TRBV20-1 and TRBJ2-1, with 9 bases fitting TRBD2. J lost 7 bases, V lost 6 bases, and 10 bases had no gene match. CDR1 is DFQATT and CDR2 is SNEGSKA in the germline V gene (reference sequence). The CDR3 runs 14 residues.

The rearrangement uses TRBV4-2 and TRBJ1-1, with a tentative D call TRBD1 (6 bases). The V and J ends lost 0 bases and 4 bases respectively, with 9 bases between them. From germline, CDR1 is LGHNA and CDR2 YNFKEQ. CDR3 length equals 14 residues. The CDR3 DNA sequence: TGTGCCAGCAGCCAAGATAGGGGGGGCACTGAAGCTTTCTTT. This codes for CASSQDRGGTEAFF.

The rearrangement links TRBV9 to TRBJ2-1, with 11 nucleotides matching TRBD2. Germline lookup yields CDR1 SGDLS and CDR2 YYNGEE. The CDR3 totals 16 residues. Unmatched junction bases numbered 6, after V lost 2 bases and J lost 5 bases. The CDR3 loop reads CASSVTSGRPDNEQFF. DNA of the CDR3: TGTGCCAGCAGCGTTACTAGCGGGAGACCCGACAATGAGCAGTTCTTC.

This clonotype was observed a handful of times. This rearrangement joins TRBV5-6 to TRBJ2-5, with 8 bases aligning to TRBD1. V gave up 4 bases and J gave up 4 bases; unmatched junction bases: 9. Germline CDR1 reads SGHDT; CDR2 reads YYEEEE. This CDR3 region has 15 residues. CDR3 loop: CASSPRTGRRETQYF. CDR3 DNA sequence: TGTGCCAGCAGCCCCAGGACAGGGCGGCGAGAGACCCAGTACTTC.

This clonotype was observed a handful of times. This CDR3 reads CSAENREAGTDTQYF. In nucleotides, the CDR3 is TGCAGTGCTGAGAACCGGGAGGCGGGGACAGATACGCAGTATTTT. This chain joins TRBV20-1 and TRBJ2-3; TRBD2 matches 7 bases. The CDR3 has 15 residues. The trim removed 5 bases at V and 3 bases at J, leaving 11 bases unmatched. CDR1 and CDR2 (germline): DFQATT, SNEGSKA (reference sequence).

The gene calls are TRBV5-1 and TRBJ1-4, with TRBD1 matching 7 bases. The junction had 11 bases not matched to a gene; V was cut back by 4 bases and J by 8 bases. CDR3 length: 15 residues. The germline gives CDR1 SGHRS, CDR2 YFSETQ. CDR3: CASSTTGRLREKLFF. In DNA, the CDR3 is TGCGCCAGCAGCACGACAGGGCGCCTCCGAGAAAAACTGTTTTTT.

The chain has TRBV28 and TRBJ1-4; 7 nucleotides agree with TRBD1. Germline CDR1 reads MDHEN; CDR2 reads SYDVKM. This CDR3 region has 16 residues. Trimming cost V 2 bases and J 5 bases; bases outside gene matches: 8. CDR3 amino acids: CASSLARRDRNEKLFF. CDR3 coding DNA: TGTGCCAGCAGTTTAGCCCGACGGGACAGAAATGAAAAACTGTTTTTT.

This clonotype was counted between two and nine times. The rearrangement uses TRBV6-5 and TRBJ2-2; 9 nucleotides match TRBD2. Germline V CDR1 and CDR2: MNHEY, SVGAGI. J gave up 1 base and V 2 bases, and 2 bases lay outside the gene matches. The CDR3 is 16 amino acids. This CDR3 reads CASSYVTSGNTGELFF. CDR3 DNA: TGTGCCAGCAGTTACGTGACTAGCGGGAACACCGGGGAGCTGTTTTTT.

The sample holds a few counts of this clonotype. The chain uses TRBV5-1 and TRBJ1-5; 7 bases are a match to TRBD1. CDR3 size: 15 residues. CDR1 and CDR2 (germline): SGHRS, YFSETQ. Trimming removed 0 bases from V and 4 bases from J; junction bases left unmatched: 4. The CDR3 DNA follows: TGCGCCAGCAGCTTGGTAGGGGGCTGGAATCAGCCCCAGCATTTT. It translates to CASSLVGGWNQPQHF.

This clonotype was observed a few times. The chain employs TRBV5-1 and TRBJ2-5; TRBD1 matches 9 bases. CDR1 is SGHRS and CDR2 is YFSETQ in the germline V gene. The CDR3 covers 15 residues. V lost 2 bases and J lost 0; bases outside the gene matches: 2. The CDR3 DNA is TGCGCCAGCAGCTTCGGGACAGGGTACCAAGAGACCCAGTACTTC. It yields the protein CASSFGTGYQETQYF.

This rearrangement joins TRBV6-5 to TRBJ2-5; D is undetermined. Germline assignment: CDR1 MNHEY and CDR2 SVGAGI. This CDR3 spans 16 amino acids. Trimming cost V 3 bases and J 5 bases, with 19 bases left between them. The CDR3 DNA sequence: TGTGCCAGCAGTTATAAGCGCACCCAGAGAGACGAGACCCAGTACTTC. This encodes CASSYKRTQRDETQYF.

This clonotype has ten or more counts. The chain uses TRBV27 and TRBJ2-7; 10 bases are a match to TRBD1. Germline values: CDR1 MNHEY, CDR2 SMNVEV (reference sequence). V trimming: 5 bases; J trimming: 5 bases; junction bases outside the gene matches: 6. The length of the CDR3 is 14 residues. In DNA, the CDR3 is TGTGCCAGCAGTCCCCGGACAGGGGGGGACGAGCAGTACTTC. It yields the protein CASSPRTGGDEQYF.

The CDR3 loop reads CAIRRYGTGGRGYTF. The CDR3 DNA follows: TGTGCCATCAGACGGTATGGGACAGGGGGCCGGGGCTACACCTTC. The J gene is TRBJ1-2, the V gene TRBV10-3; 12 bases align to TRBD1. This CDR3 is 15 amino acids long. The J segment lost 8 bases and the V segment lost 6 bases, leaving 10 bases of the junction unmatched. CDR1 is ENHRY and CDR2 is SYGVKD in the germline V gene.

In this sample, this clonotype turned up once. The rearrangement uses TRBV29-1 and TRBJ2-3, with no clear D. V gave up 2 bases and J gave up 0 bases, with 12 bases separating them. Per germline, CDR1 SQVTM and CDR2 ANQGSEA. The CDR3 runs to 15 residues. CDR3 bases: TGCAGCGTTGAACCCTTTCGGCCTAGCACAGATACGCAGTATTTT. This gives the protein CSVEPFRPSTDTQYF.

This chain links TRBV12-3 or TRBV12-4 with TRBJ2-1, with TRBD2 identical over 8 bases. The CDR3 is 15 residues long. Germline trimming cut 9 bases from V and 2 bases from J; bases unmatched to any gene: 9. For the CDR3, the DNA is TGTGCCAGTACACTCAGCGGGAGAGCCTACAATGAGCAGTTCTTC. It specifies CASTLSGRAYNEQFF.

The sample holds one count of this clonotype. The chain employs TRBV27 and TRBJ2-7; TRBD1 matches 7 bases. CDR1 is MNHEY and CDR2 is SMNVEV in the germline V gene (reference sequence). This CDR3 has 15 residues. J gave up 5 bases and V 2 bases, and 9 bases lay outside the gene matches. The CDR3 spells CASSLSATGLHEQYF. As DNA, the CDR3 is TGTGCCAGCAGTTTAAGTGCGACAGGGTTACACGAGCAGTACTTC.